This T cell receptor (beta chain) was recorded in a study of early T cells in non-severe SARS-CoV-2 infection. The V gene lost 7 bases and the J gene lost 3 bases, with 16 bases spanning the gap. This CDR3 has 15 amino acids. Looked up from germline, CDR1 is LNHDA and CDR2 is SQIVND (reference sequence). TCRdb recomputed calls from the 5' RACE reads with MiXCR, one row per CDR3 protein. The sample lists roughly 27,000 distinct CDR3 sequences, about 4.8% occurring once. The source is an adult who was a healthcare worker with PCR-confirmed SARS-CoV-2 infection or an uninfected control (not recorded which). The sequenced sample was whole blood. The chain recombines TRBV19 with TRBJ1-5; perhaps TRBD1 as D (6 bases). The CDR3 nucleotides read TGTGCCAGTAAACAGGGCCAAGAACCCAATCAGCCCCAGCATTTT. It translates to CASKQGQEPNQPQHF.